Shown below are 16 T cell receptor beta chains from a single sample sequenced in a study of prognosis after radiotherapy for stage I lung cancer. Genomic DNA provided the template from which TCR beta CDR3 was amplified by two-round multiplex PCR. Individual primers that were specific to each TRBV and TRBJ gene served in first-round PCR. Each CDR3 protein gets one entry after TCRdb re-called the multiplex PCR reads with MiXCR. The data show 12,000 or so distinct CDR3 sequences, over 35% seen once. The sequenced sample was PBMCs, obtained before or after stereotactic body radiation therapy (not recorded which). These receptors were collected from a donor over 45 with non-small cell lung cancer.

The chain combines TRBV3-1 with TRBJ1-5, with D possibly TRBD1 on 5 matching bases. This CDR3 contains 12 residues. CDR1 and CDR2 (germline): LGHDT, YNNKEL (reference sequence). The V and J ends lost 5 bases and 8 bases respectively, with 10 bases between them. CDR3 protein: CASSDWGEPQHF. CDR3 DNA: TGTGCCAGCAGCGACTGGGGCGAGCCCCAGCATTTT.

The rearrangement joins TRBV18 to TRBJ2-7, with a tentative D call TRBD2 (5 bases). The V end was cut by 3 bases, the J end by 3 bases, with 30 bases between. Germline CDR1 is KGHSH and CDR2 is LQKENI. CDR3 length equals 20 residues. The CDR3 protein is CASSPTKNLIHGGLHYEQYV. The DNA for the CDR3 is TGTGCCAGCTCACCGACAAAAAATCTAATTCACGGAGGACTCCACTACGAGCAGTACGTC.

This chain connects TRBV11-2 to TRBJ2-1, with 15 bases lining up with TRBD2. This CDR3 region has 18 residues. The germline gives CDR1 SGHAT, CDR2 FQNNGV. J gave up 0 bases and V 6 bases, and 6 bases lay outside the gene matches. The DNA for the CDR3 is TGTGCCAGCAGACCCGGGACTAGCGGGAGGAGCTCCTACAATGAGCAGTTCTTC. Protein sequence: CASRPGTSGRSSYNEQFF.

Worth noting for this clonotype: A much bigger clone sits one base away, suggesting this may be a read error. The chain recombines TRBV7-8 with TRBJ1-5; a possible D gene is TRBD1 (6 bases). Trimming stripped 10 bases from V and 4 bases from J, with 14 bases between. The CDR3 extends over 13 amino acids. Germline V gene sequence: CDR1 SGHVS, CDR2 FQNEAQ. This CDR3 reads CATRQAINQPQHF. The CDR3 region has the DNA TGTGCCACCAGACAGGCAATTAATCAGCCCCAGCATTTT.

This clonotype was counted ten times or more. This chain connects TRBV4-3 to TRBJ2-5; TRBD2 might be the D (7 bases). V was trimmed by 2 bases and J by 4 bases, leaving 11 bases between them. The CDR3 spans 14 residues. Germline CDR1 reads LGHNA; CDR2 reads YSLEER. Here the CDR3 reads CASSQSGGRETQYF. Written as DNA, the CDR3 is TGCGCCAGCAGCCAATCGGGGGGCAGAGAGACCCAGTACTTC.

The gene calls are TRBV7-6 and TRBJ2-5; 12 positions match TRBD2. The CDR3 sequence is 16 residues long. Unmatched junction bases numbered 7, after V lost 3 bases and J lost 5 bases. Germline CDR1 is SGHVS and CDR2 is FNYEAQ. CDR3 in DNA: TGTGCCAGCAGCTTCCTCGGGACTAGCGGGTGTGAGACCCAGTACTTC. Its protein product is CASSFLGTSGCETQYF.

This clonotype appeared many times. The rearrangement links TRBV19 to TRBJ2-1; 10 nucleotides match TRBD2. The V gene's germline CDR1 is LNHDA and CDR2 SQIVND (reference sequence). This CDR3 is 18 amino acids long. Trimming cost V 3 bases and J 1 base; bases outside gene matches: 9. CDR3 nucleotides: TGTGCCAGTAGTATCAGGACTAGCGGAGCTGGATCCTACAATGAGCAGTTCTTC. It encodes CASSIRTSGAGSYNEQFF.

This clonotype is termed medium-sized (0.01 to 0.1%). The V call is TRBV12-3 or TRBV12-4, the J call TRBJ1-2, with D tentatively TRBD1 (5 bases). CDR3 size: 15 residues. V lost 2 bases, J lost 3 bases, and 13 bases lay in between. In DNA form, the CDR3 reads TGTGCCAGCAGTTTACCTAATGGGGCCTACTATGGCTACACCTTC. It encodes CASSLPNGAYYGYTF.

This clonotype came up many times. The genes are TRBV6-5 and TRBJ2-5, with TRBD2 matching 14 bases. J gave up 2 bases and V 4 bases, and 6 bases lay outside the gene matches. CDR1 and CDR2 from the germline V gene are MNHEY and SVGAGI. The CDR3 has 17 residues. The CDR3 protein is CASSWGLAGVGQETQYF. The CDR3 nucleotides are TGTGCCAGCAGTTGGGGACTAGCGGGAGTAGGACAAGAGACCCAGTACTTC.

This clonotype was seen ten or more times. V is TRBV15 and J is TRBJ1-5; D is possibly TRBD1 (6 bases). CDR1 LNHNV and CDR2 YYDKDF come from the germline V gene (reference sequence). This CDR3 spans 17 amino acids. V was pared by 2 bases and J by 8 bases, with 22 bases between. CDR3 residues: CATSRSTKTGRNEPQHF. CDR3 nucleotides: TGTGCCACCAGCAGATCCACCAAGACAGGTCGGAATGAGCCCCAGCATTTT.

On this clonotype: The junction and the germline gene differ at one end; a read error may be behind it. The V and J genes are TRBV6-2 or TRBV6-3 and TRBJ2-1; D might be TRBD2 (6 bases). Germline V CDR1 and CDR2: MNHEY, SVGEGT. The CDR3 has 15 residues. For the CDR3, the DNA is TGTGCCAGCATTTACCCTGGCGGGATCGGCAATGAGCAGTTCTTC. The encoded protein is CASIYPGGIGNEQFF.

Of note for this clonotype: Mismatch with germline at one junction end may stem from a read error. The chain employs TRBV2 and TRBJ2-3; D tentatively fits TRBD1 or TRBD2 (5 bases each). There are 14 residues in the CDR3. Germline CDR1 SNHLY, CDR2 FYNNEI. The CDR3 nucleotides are TGTGCCATCAGTCGGGACCGCAACACAGATACGCAGTATTTT. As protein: CAISRDRNTDTQYF.

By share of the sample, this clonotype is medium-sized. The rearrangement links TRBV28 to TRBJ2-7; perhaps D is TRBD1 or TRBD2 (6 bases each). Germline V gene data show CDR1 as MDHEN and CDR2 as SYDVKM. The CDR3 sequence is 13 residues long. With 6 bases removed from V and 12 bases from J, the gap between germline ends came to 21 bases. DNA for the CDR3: TGTGCCAGCAGCCGGGGCTACCCTGGGGGGCTGTACTTC. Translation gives CASSRGYPGGLYF.

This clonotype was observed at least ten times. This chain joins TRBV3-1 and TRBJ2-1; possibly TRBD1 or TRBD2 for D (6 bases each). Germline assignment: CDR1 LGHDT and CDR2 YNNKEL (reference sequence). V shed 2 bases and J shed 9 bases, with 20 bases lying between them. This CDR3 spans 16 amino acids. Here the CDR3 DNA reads TGTGCCAGCAGCCAATTCTTCCGGGAGAGGGACACTGAGCAGTTCTTC. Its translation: CASSQFFRERDTEQFF.

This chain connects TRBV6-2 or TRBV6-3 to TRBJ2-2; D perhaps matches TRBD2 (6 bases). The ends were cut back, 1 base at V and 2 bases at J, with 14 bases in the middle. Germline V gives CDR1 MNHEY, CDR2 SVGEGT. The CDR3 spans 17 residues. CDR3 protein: CASSYFRTSRNTGELFF. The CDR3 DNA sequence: TGTGCCAGCAGTTACTTTCGAACTAGCAGAAACACCGGGGAGCTGTTTTTT.

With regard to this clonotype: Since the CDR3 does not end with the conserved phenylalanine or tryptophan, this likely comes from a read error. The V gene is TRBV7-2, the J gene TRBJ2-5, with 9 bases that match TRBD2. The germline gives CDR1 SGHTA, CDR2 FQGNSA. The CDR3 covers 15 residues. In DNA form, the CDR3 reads TGTGCCAGCACCCTTAGCGGGGGCCTCCAAGAGACGCAGTACTAC. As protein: CASTLSGGLQETQYY.